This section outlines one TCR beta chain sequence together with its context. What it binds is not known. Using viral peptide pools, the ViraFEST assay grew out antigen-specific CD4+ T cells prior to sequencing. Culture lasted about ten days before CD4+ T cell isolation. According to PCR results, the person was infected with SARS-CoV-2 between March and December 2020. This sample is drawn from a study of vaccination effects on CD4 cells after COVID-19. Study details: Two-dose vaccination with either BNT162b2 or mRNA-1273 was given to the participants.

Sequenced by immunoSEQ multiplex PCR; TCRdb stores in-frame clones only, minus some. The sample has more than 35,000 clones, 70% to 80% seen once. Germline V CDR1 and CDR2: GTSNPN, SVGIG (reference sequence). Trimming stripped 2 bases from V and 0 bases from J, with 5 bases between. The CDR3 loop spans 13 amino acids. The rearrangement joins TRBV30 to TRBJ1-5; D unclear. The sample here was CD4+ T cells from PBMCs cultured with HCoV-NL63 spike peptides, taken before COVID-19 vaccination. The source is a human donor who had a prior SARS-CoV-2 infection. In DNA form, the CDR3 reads TGTGCCTGGAGTTGGGATAGCAATCAGCCCCAGCATTTT. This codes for CAWSWDSNQPQHF.